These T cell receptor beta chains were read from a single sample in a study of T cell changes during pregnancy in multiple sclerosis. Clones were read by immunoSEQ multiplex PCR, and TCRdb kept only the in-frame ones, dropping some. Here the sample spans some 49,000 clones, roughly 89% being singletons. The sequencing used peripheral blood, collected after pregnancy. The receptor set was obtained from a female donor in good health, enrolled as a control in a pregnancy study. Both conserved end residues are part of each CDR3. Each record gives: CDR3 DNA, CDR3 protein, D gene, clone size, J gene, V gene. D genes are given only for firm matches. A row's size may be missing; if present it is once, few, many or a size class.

TGCAGCGTTGACGCCCAGGGGGACTATGGCTACACCTTC CSVDAQGDYGYTF TRBD1 . TRBJ1-2 TRBV29-1
TGTGCCAGCAGCTTTCCCGGTAGCGGGAGCGTTGGCTACAATGAGCAGTTCTTC CASSFPGSGSVGYNEQFF TRBD2 . TRBJ2-1 TRBV7-9
TGTGCCAGCAGCCAAGAAGGGGTAGCGGGGGGGCGAGAGACCCAGTACTTC CASSQEGVAGGRETQYF TRBD2 . TRBJ2-5 TRBV14
TGCGCCAGCAGCTTGGTCGGGGGGGCCTACAATGAGCAGTTCTTC CASSLVGGAYNEQFF TRBD2 once TRBJ2-1 TRBV5-1
TGTGCCAGTGAACAGGGGCCTGGAAACACCATATATTTT CASEQGPGNTIYF TRBD1 . TRBJ1-3 TRBV6-1
TGTGCCAGCAGCCCGGACTTATACAATGAGCAGTTCTTC CASSPDLYNEQFF . . TRBJ2-1 TRBV28
TGTGCCAGCAGTCCCGGACCGGGACAGCGCACAGATACGCAGTATTTT CASSPGPGQRTDTQYF TRBD1 . TRBJ2-3 TRBV27
TGTGCCAGCAGCCGACAGGGAAAGACTTCACCCCTCCACTTT CASSRQGKTSPLHF TRBD1 . TRBJ1-6 TRBV6-5
TGCGCCAGCAGCTTACAGGGAAACTATGGCTACACCTTC CASSLQGNYGYTF . . TRBJ1-2 TRBV5-1
TGTGCTAGTGGTTTGTGGGGACACCTAACCTCGGGGAGCACTGAAGCTTTCTTT CASGLWGHLTSGSTEAFF . once TRBJ1-1 TRBV12-5
TGTGCCAGCAAAAATGACAGACCGCCGGGTAATGAAAAACTGTTTTTT CASKNDRPPGNEKLFF . . TRBJ1-4 TRBV2
TGTGCCAGTAGTATAGGTGGGCAGGGGAGGGGTAACTATGGCTACACCTTC CASSIGGQGRGNYGYTF . . TRBJ1-2 TRBV19
TGTGCCAGCAGCTTAGCTCAGGGGTACGAGCAGTACTTC CASSLAQGYEQYF . . TRBJ2-7 TRBV7-6
TGTGCCAGCAGTCCGACTAGCGGGGAATACGAGCAGTACTTC CASSPTSGEYEQYF TRBD2 . TRBJ2-7 TRBV6-4
TGCAGCGTTGAAGATCTGTCGGGTCAGACCCAGTACTTC CSVEDLSGQTQYF . . TRBJ2-5 TRBV29-1
TGTGCCAGCAGTTACGGGACAGGGGTCTCCTACGAGCAGTACTTC CASSYGTGVSYEQYF TRBD1 . TRBJ2-7 TRBV6-5
TGTGCCAGCAGCTTTTCAGACATGAACACTGAAGCTTTCTTT CASSFSDMNTEAFF . few TRBJ1-1 TRBV7-9
TGCGCCAGCTCAGAGACAGGTCTCTACGAGCAGTACTTC CASSETGLYEQYF . . TRBJ2-7 TRBV10-1
TGTGCCACCAGCAGTGCCCTTCAGGGAAATCAGCCCCAGCATTTT CATSSALQGNQPQHF . once TRBJ1-5 TRBV15
TGTGCCACCAGCAGCAGCCCGGGACTAGGATCAGATACGCAGTATTTT CATSSSPGLGSDTQYF TRBD2 . TRBJ2-3 TRBV15
TGTGCCAGCATCCCGTGGCAGGCGATGCCATCGGTTTACGAGCAGTACTTC CASIPWQAMPSVYEQYF . . TRBJ2-7 TRBV6-4
TGTGCCATCCCCCTTCCATCAGGGGTCGGCTACACCTTC CAIPLPSGVGYTF . . TRBJ1-2 TRBV28
TGTGCCAGCTCACCGGAAGGACTAGCGGGAGACTCCCGTGCAGATACGCAGTATTTT CASSPEGLAGDSRADTQYF TRBD2 . TRBJ2-3 TRBV18
TGTGCCAAAAAGGTCCCCGGGGAGATAAAAAGCTCCTATAATTCACCCCTCCACTTT CAKKVPGEIKSSYNSPLHF . few TRBJ1-6 TRBV6-4
TGCAGCGTTGAAGGACTAGCGGAGAGCACAGATACGCAGTATTTT CSVEGLAESTDTQYF TRBD2 . TRBJ2-3 TRBV29-1
TGTGCCAGCAGCGGCGGGACTAGCGGTACAGATACGCAGTATTTT CASSGGTSGTDTQYF TRBD2 . TRBJ2-3 TRBV9
TGCGCCAGCCGGACTAGCGGGAGTCGAGGGGAGCAGTACTTC CASRTSGSRGEQYF TRBD2 . TRBJ2-7 TRBV10-2
TGTGCCACATCCGGAGACGTGGGGGCTGGCACTGAAGCTTTCTTT CATSGDVGAGTEAFF . . TRBJ1-1 TRBV5-6
TGTGCCAGTAGTCTAATATCAGGTATTAGCAATCAGCCCCAGCATTTT CASSLISGISNQPQHF . . TRBJ1-5 TRBV19
TGTGCCACCAGGTCCCTGGGAGTTACCTATGGCTACACCTTC CATRSLGVTYGYTF . . TRBJ1-2 TRBV28
TGTGCCAGCAGCCCTCGACACCCGAATCAGCCCCAGCATTTT CASSPRHPNQPQHF . . TRBJ1-5 TRBV7-2
TGTGCCAGCAGCTTAGGGTTGGACTTCTACTTC CASSLGLDFYF . . TRBJ2-4 TRBV7-8
TGTGCCAGCAGCCCGCTAAGTCTGCTCAGGGGGAGAGAGACCCAGTACTTC CASSPLSLLRGRETQYF TRBD1 . TRBJ2-5 TRBV7-7
TGCGCCAGCAGCCTCGCGGGGACAGGAGGAAACACCATATATTTT CASSLAGTGGNTIYF TRBD1 . TRBJ1-3 TRBV4-1
TGTGCCAGTAGTATCAAACAGGGGGCAGGAGAAAAACTGTTTTTT CASSIKQGAGEKLFF TRBD1 . TRBJ1-4 TRBV19
TGCGCCAGCAGCCAGGGACTAGCGGGAGGAGGGGCCAAAAACATTCAGTACTTC CASSQGLAGGGAKNIQYF TRBD2 . TRBJ2-4 TRBV4-1
TGTGCCTGGAGTGTGGGGCCATCGGGCTACACCTTC CAWSVGPSGYTF . . TRBJ1-2 TRBV30
TGTGCCAGCAGCCATACCGGGACAGGGGATCACAATGAGCAGTTCTTC CASSHTGTGDHNEQFF TRBD1 few TRBJ2-1 TRBV11-1
TGTGCCAGCAGCCAACCCGGGACAGGGCAGCGGACGCAGTATTTT CASSQPGTGQRTQYF TRBD1 . TRBJ2-3 TRBV11-2
TGTGCCAGCAGCCGGAAAACAGGGATAGGGAATTCACCCCTCCACTTT CASSRKTGIGNSPLHF . . TRBJ1-6 TRBV5-6
TGTGCCAGCAGAACCGACAGCACTCTTCTAAATTCACCCCTCCACTTT CASRTDSTLLNSPLHF . . TRBJ1-6 TRBV6-4
TGTGCCAGCAGCACCGGGACTAGTAACAATGAGCAGTTCTTC CASSTGTSNNEQFF TRBD2 . TRBJ2-1 TRBV27
TGTGCCAGCAGTGAAACTCGGACAGGGGGGAATGAGCAGTTCTTC CASSETRTGGNEQFF TRBD1 once TRBJ2-1 TRBV2
TGTGCCAGCACCACCGGACAGGGGAAGTCAGATACGCAGTATTTT CASTTGQGKSDTQYF TRBD1 . TRBJ2-3 TRBV6-1
TGTGCCAGTACAAGCGTGCTTGCAACTAATGAAAAACTGTTTTTT CASTSVLATNEKLFF . . TRBJ1-4 TRBV19